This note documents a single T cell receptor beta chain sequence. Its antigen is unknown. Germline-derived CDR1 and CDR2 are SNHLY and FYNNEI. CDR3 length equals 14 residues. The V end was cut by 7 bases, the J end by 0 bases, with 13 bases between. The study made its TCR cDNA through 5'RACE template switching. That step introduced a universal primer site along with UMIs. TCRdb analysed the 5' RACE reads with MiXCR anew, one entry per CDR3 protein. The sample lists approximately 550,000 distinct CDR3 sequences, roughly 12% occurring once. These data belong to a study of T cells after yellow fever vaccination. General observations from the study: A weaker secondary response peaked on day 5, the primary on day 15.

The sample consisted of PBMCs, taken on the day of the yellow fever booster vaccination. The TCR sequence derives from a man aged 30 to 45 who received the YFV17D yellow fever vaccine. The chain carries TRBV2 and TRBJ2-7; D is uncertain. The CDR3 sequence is CASMAVSSSYEQYF. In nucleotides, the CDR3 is TGTGCCAGCATGGCAGTGTCGAGCTCCTACGAGCAGTACTTC.